This paragraph covers one T cell receptor (beta chain) sequence. Its antigen remains unidentified. The input lacks base qualities; no much larger clone sits a single base away. The time point label of this sample denotes: recipient sample about 28 days before transplant, after cytoreduction. Blood from recipients was drawn roughly 28 days before transplant, then again at days 30, 100 and 180 after transplant. Using Nuclei Lysis Solution, genomic DNA was extracted from unfractionated peripheral blood mononuclear cells that were either fresh or cryopreserved. The immunoSEQ assay, a bias-controlled multiplex PCR using V- and J-specific primers, was used to amplify TCR beta CDR3 regions from genomic DNA. In a second PCR step, the CDR3 amplicons were tagged with a proprietary barcode plus Illumina adapter sequences. An Illumina MiSeq instrument was used for sequencing of the CDR3 libraries. The study's own analysis went as follows. Export and quality control were done with immunoSEQ Analyzer 3.0, while downstream analyses used R Bioconductor and Immunarch. Only productive rearrangements within the normalized downsampled data set were used in the calculation of repertoire metrics. In the normalized cohort, clonotypes with more than 5 templates were defined as pathologically expanded. The Inverse Simpson Index served as the measure of repertoire diversity. The non-normalized data set was used for CMV-specificity analyses so that all clonotypes could be captured. The clones in this table, taken by TCRdb from immuneACCESS, are in-frame only. Not every clone is retained; where verified, under half of the shortfall comes from an unresolved V gene, and the cause of the rest is unknown. V and J calls and clone size are given by that table; D and trimming were obtained from the DNA. Within this sample are approximately 11,000 clones, with about nine tenths of them counted one time only. The ten largest clones capture just under 15% of the sample.

The sample is drawn from a study of T cell clonotyping in hematopoietic cell transplantation (dated by TCRdb to the early 2020s). Describing the broader study: Recipient samples taken before transplant were obtained following cytoreduction. A total of some 140 blood samples were gathered in the study from under 40 consecutive transplant recipients along with their related donors. Recruitment of patients was conducted between late 2015 and 2017, and follow-up was continued until late 2020 or death. Summary of the overall study and its limitations: Sample size was limited, and cells were not sorted, so CD4 and CD8 repertoire contributions could not be separated. Broader TCR repertoire diversity after transplant was predicted by Inverse Simpson Index values from donors and from recipients before transplant. A decrease in recipient TCR diversity was observed after transplant, and a progressive increase in pathologically expanded clonotypes was seen from day 30 to day 180. Only a small fraction of recipient repertoires overlapped donor repertoires, with over 97% appearing de novo at the given depth.

Counted from cysteine to phenylalanine, this CDR3 has 16 amino acids. Only the CDR3 DNA stays, 48 bases, in frame from base 1. CDR1 MDHEN and CDR2 SYDVKM are derived from the germline V gene. Trimming leaves V shorter by 7 bases and J shorter by 2 bases, with the junction holding 8 bases beyond the gene matches. In this chain, TRBV28 is recombined with TRBJ2-1, with 10 central nucleotides matching TRBD2. This TCR came from a woman aged 50 to 65 with chronic myeloid leukemia. Some clones in this sample may be carry-over from other donors' samples. The input for sequencing was peripheral blood mononuclear cells, taken before stem cell transplant. The CDR3 in this case is CASTGKLAGAYNEQFF. The DNA is TGTGCCAGCACTGGGAAGCTAGCGGGAGCCTACAATGAGCAGTTCTTC.